A selection of T cell receptor beta chains follows, all from one sample in a study of cytomegalovirus exposure and HLA in healthy donors. Clones were sequenced by immunoSEQ multiplex PCR, and TCRdb holds only the in-frame ones, with some missing. The sample carries around 200,000 clones, 82% recorded once. The sample consisted of PBMCs. Every receptor here comes from a man aged 35 to 55 in good health and CMV-seropositive. Each CDR3 is given with its conserved first and last residue. Fields, in order: V gene, clone size, J gene, D gene, CDR3 protein, CDR3 DNA. The D gene is left open where the match is weak. The size entry is marked missing in some rows and otherwise reads once, few, many or a size class.

TRBV7-9	.	TRBJ2-1	TRBD2	CASTLLAVSYNEQFF	TGTGCCAGCACCCTACTAGCGGTATCCTACAATGAGCAGTTCTTC
TRBV7-9	.	TRBJ1-1	TRBD1	CASSLADRLNTEAFF	TGTGCCAGCAGCTTAGCGGACAGGTTGAACACTGAAGCTTTCTTT
TRBV27	.	TRBJ1-5	.	CASTARFGPGNQPQHF	TGTGCCAGCACCGCCCGCTTTGGGCCGGGCAATCAGCCCCAGCATTTT
TRBV30	.	TRBJ2-1	TRBD2	CAWSSGLAYNEQFF	TGTGCCTGGAGTTCGGGACTAGCCTACAATGAGCAGTTCTTC
TRBV27	.	TRBJ2-7	TRBD2	CASSLGLAGVYEQYF	TGTGCCAGCAGTCTTGGACTAGCGGGAGTCTACGAGCAGTACTTC
TRBV7-2	few	TRBJ2-5	.	CASSLSPQETQYF	TGTGCCAGCAGCTTAAGCCCACAAGAGACCCAGTACTTC
TRBV30	.	TRBJ2-5	.	CAYLLEVPTDIQETQYF	TGTGCCTACCTTCTCGAGGTTCCTACCGATATCCAAGAGACCCAGTACTTC
TRBV6-1	.	TRBJ2-7	TRBD2	CASSWTSGPYEQYF	TGTGCCAGCAGTTGGACTAGCGGTCCCTACGAGCAGTACTTC
TRBV6-5	.	TRBJ1-1	.	CASSDRQGMEAFF	TGTGCCAGCAGTGATAGGCAGGGGATGGAAGCTTTCTTT
TRBV9	.	TRBJ2-3	TRBD2	CASSLAGTDTQYF	TGTGCCAGCAGCCTAGCGGGGACAGATACGCAGTATTTT
TRBV11-2	.	TRBJ2-7	TRBD2	CASSLLVLAGEGLDF	TGTGCCAGCAGCTTACTCGTGCTAGCGGGAGAAGGTTTGGACTTC
TRBV7-9	.	TRBJ2-3	TRBD2	CASRSLASGRITDTQYF	TGTGCCAGCAGGTCCTTGGCTAGCGGGAGAATAACAGATACGCAGTATTTT
TRBV4-2	.	TRBJ2-2	.	CASSQDLRAGELFF	TGTGCCAGCAGCCAAGATTTGAGGGCCGGGGAGCTGTTTTTT
TRBV6-5	.	TRBJ1-1	.	CASRTRGNTEAFF	TGTGCCAGCAGGACCCGGGGGAACACTGAAGCTTTCTTT
TRBV6-6	.	TRBJ2-5	TRBD2	CASSRAGGKETQYF	TGTGCCAGCAGCCGAGCGGGGGGGAAAGAGACCCAGTACTTC
TRBV4-1	.	TRBJ2-1	TRBD2	CASSQGLAGGPYNEQFF	TGCGCCAGCAGCCAAGGGCTAGCGGGAGGGCCTTACAATGAGCAGTTCTTC
TRBV5-1	.	TRBJ1-4	TRBD1	CASSHRDSSEKLFF	TGCGCCAGCAGCCACCGGGACAGTTCTGAAAAACTGTTTTTT
TRBV7-2	few	TRBJ1-2	TRBD1	CASTRGEGLYVGTF	TGTGCCAGCACCAGGGGGGAAGGACTTTACGTGGGCACCTTC
TRBV7-6	.	TRBJ2-5	TRBD2	CASSLGTSGRETQYF	TGTGCCAGCAGCTTAGGGACTAGCGGGAGAGAGACCCAGTACTTC
TRBV6-1	.	TRBJ1-5	TRBD1	CASGPGGIGNQPQHF	TGTGCCAGCGGGCCAGGGGGCATTGGCAATCAGCCCCAGCATTTT
TRBV29-1	.	TRBJ1-4	TRBD1	CSVEPLGQGWDEKLFF	TGCAGCGTTGAACCTCTCGGACAGGGATGGGACGAAAAACTGTTTTTT
TRBV11-2	.	TRBJ1-1	TRBD1	CASSLDVQGETEAFF	TGTGCCAGCAGCTTAGATGTCCAGGGGGAAACTGAAGCTTTCTTT
TRBV18	once	TRBJ2-1	TRBD1	CASSPPYGTGGVRKYNEQFF	TGTGCCAGCTCACCACCGTACGGGACAGGGGGCGTCCGGAAGTACAATGAGCAGTTCTTC
TRBV6-5	.	TRBJ2-1	TRBD2	CASSLTSGLYNEQFF	TGTGCCAGCAGTTTGACTAGCGGGCTTTACAATGAGCAGTTCTTC
TRBV2	.	TRBJ2-2	TRBD1	CARSPGQGVNTGELFF	TGTGCCAGATCGCCGGGACAGGGGGTTAACACCGGGGAGCTGTTTTTT
TRBV7-9	.	TRBJ2-5	.	CASSESFREEETQYF	TGTGCCAGCAGCGAATCTTTCAGGGAAGAGGAGACCCAGTACTTC
TRBV14	.	TRBJ2-5	.	CASSQEVGASGETQYF	TGTGCCAGCAGCCAAGAGGTGGGAGCCTCGGGGGAGACCCAGTACTTC
TRBV7-3	.	TRBJ1-2	TRBD1	CASSQQGARGYTF	TGTGCCAGCAGCCAACAGGGGGCGCGAGGCTACACCTTC
TRBV29-1	few	TRBJ1-2	TRBD1	CSVGTGFWYGYTF	TGCAGCGTTGGGACAGGGTTTTGGTATGGCTACACCTTC
TRBV5-5	.	TRBJ2-5	.	CASSLQGTGGTQYF	TGTGCCAGCAGCTTACAGGGTACCGGTGGGACCCAGTACTTC
TRBV6-6	.	TRBJ2-1	.	CASSWESGSYNEQFF	TGTGCCAGCAGCTGGGAGTCGGGCTCCTACAATGAGCAGTTCTTC
TRBV2	.	TRBJ1-3	TRBD1	CATGDRGRNTIYF	TGTGCCACCGGGGACAGGGGGAGGAACACCATATATTTT
TRBV6-1	.	TRBJ1-4	.	CARLSTVTNEKLFF	TGTGCCAGGCTTTCTACAGTGACTAATGAAAAACTGTTTTTT
TRBV18	once	TRBJ1-1	.	CASTPSTGNTEAFF	TGTGCCAGCACACCTTCGACAGGGAACACTGAAGCTTTCTTT
TRBV2	.	TRBJ2-5	TRBD2	CASRGGETQYF	TGTGCCAGCAGGGGGGGGGAGACCCAGTACTTC
TRBV30	.	TRBJ1-2	TRBD1	CAWSVRGQGGHYGYTF	TGTGCCTGGAGTGTAAGAGGACAGGGCGGTCACTATGGCTACACCTTC
TRBV4-1	.	TRBJ1-6	.	CASSQPGGERSPLHF	TGCGCCAGCAGCCAACCCGGGGGGGAGCGCTCACCCCTCCACTTT
TRBV18	.	TRBJ1-2	TRBD1	CASSPRTGFNYGYTF	TGTGCCAGCTCACCTCGGACAGGGTTTAACTATGGCTACACCTTC
TRBV9	.	TRBJ2-1	TRBD2	CASSEGTSGSVEFF	TGTGCCAGCAGCGAGGGGACTAGCGGGAGTGTCGAGTTCTTC
TRBV5-1	.	TRBJ2-7	.	CASSLEVTSYEQYF	TGCGCCAGCAGCTTGGAGGTGACTTCCTACGAGCAGTACTTC
TRBV5-1	.	TRBJ2-7	.	CASSEAGSYEQYF	TGCGCCAGCAGTGAGGCGGGATCCTACGAGCAGTACTTC
TRBV15	.	TRBJ2-3	TRBD1	CATSRDKTGQGIYSFTDTQYF	TGTGCCACCAGCAGAGATAAAACGGGACAGGGGATATATTCCTTCACAGATACGCAGTATTTT
TRBV5-1	.	TRBJ2-3	TRBD1	CASSRRQGATDTQYF	TGCGCCAGCAGCCGAAGACAGGGGGCTACAGATACGCAGTATTTT
TRBV6-5	.	TRBJ1-4	.	CASRIGRDGEKLFF	TGTGCCAGCAGAATCGGTCGGGATGGGGAAAAACTGTTTTTT
TRBV5-6	.	TRBJ2-5	TRBD2	CASSATSRPFVTQYF	TGTGCCAGCAGCGCGACTAGCCGCCCATTCGTTACCCAGTACTTC
TRBV6-5	few	TRBJ1-1	.	CASNLGRGTEAFF	TGTGCCAGCAACCTCGGCAGGGGCACTGAAGCTTTCTTT
TRBV7-9	.	TRBJ2-1	TRBD2	CSSPASGGSYNEQFF	TGTTCCAGCCCAGCTAGCGGGGGCTCCTACAATGAGCAGTTCTTC
TRBV7-9	.	TRBJ2-1	TRBD2	CASSLGIAGLDEQFF	TGTGCCAGCAGCTTAGGGATAGCGGGATTGGATGAGCAGTTCTTC
TRBV4-2	few	TRBJ2-2	.	CASSQDPVNTGELFF	TGTGCCAGCAGCCAAGATCCCGTCAACACCGGGGAGCTGTTTTTT
TRBV28	.	TRBJ1-5	.	CASSADRSGGQPQHF	TGTGCCAGCAGTGCTGACAGGAGCGGGGGTCAGCCCCAGCATTTT
TRBV7-9	once	TRBJ2-7	TRBD2	CASKTAGVSYEQYF	TGTGCCAGCAAAACAGCGGGAGTCTCGTACGAGCAGTACTTC
TRBV2	few	TRBJ1-5	.	CASSRQVLSNQPQHF	TGTGCCAGCAGCCGACAGGTATTAAGCAATCAGCCCCAGCATTTT
TRBV7-9	.	TRBJ2-7	TRBD2	CASSLGTSGSYEQYF	TGTGCCAGCAGCTTGGGGACTAGCGGAAGCTACGAGCAGTACTTC
TRBV27	.	TRBJ1-1	TRBD1	CASSLGQGVAFF	TGTGCCAGCAGTTTAGGACAGGGGGTAGCTTTCTTT
TRBV6-1	.	TRBJ2-7	.	CASSPGHGYEQYF	TGTGCCAGCAGCCCGGGACATGGTTACGAGCAGTACTTC
TRBV5-1	.	TRBJ2-5	TRBD2	CASGAGTRPQETQYF	TGCGCCAGCGGCGCCGGGACTAGACCTCAAGAGACCCAGTACTTC
TRBV4-1	.	TRBJ2-1	TRBD2	CASSQEWGLAKNEQFF	TGCGCCAGCAGCCAAGAGTGGGGACTAGCGAAGAATGAGCAGTTCTTC